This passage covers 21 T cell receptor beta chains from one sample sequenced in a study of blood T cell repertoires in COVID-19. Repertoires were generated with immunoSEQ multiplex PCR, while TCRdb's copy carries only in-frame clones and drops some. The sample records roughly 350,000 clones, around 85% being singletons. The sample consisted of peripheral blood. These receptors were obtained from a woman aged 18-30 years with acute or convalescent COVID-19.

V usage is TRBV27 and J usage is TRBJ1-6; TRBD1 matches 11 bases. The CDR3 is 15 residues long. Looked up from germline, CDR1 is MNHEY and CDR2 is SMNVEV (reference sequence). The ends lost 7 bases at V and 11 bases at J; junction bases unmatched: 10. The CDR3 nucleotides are TGTGCCAGCACCTCTGGGGGACAGGGGGTGACACCCCTCCACTTT. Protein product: CASTSGGQGVTPLHF.

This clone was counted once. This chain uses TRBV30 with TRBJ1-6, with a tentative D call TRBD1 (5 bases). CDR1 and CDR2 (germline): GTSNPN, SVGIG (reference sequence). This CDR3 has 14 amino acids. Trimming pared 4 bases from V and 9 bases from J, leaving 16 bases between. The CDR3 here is CAWNVGMGGSPLHF. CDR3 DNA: TGTGCCTGGAACGTCGGGATGGGGGGTTCACCCCTCCACTTT.

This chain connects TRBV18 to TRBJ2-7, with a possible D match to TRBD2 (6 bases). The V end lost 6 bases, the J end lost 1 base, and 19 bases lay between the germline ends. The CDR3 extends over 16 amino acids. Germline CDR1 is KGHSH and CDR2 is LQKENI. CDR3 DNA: TGTGCCAGCTCCCTCCAGGGACTCCCAGGGTCCTACGAGCAGTACTTC. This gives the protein CASSLQGLPGSYEQYF. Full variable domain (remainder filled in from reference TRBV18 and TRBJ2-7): NAGVMQNPRHLVRRRGQEARLRCSPMKGHSHVYWYRQLPEEGLKFMVYLQKENIIDESGMPKERFSAEFPKEGPSILRIQQVVRGDSAAYFCASSLQGLPGSYEQYFGPGTRLTVT.

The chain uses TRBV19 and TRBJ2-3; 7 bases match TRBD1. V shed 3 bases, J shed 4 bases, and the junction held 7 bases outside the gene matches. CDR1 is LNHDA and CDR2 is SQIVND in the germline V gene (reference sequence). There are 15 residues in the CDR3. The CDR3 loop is CASSIPRGGADTQYF. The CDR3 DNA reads TGTGCCAGTAGTATCCCCCGAGGGGGCGCAGATACGCAGTATTTT.

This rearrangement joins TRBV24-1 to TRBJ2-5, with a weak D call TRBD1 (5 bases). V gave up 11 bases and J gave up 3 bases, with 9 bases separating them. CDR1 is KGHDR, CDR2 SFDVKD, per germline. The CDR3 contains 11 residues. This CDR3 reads CAIQDEETQYF. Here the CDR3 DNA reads TGTGCCATACAGGATGAAGAGACCCAGTACTTC.

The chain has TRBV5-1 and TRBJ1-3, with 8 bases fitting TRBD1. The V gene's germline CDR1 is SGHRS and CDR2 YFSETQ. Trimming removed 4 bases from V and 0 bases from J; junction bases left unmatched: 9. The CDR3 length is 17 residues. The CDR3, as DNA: TGCGCCAGCAGCCCTGGACAGGGATCGTCCTCTGGAAACACCATATATTTT. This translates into CASSPGQGSSSGNTIYF.

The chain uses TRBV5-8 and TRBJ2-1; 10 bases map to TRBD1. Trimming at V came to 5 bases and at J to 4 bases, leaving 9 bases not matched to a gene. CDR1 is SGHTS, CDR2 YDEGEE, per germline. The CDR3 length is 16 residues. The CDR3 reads CASRLPGQGPYNEQFF. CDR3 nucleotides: TGTGCCAGCAGACTTCCGGGACAGGGGCCATACAATGAGCAGTTCTTC.

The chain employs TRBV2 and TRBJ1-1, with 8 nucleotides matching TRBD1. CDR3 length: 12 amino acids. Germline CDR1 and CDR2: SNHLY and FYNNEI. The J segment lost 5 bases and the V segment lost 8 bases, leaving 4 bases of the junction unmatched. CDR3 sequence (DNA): TGTGCCAGCTTATGGACAGGGACTGAAGCTTTCTTT. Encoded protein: CASLWTGTEAFF.

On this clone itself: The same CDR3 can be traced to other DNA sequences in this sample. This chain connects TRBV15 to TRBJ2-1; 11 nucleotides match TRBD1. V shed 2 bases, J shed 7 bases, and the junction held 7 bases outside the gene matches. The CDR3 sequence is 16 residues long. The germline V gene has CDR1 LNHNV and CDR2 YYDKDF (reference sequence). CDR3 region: CATSRTPDRGLNEQFF. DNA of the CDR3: TGTGCCACCAGCAGAACCCCGGACAGGGGGCTGAATGAGCAGTTCTTC. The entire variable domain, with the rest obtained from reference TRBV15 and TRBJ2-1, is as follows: DAMVIQNPRYQVTQFGKPVTLSCSQTLNHNVMYWYQQKSSQAPKLLFHYYDKDFNNEADTPDNFQSRRPNTSFCFLDIRSPGLGDTAMYLCATSRTPDRGLNEQFFGPGTRLTVL.

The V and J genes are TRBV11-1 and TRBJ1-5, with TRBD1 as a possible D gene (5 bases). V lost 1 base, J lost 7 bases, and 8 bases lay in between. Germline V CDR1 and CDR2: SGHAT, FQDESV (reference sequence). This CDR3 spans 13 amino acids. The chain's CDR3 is CASSLGGEQPQHF. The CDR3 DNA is TGTGCCAGCAGCTTAGGGGGGGAGCAGCCCCAGCATTTT.

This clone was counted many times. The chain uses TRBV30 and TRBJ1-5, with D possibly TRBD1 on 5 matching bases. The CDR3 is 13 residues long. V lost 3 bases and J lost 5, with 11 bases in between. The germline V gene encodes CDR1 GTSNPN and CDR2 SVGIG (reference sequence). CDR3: CAWSPQGDQPQHF. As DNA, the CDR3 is TGTGCCTGGAGCCCTCAGGGCGATCAGCCCCAGCATTTT.

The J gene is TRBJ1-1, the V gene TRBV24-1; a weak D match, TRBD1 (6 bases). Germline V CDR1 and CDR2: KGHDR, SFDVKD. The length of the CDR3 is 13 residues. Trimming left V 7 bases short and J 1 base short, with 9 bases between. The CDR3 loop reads CATRGAPNTEAFF. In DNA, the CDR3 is TGTGCCACCAGGGGGGCACCGAACACTGAAGCTTTCTTT.

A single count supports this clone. The CDR3 here is CASSEAGVYGYTF. CDR3 bases: TGTGCCAGCAGTGAAGCCGGGGTCTATGGCTACACCTTC. V gene TRBV2 combines with J gene TRBJ1-2; D unclear. The ends were cut back, 0 bases at V and 4 bases at J, with 6 bases in the middle. Per germline, CDR1 SNHLY and CDR2 FYNNEI. The CDR3 spans 13 residues.

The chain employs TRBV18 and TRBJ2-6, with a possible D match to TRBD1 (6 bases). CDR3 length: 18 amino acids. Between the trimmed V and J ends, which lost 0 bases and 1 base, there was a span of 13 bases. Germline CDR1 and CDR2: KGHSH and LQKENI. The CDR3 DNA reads TGTGCCAGCTCACCACCGGTTGGCAGGGGTTCTGGGGCCAACGTCCTGACTTTC. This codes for CASSPPVGRGSGANVLTF.

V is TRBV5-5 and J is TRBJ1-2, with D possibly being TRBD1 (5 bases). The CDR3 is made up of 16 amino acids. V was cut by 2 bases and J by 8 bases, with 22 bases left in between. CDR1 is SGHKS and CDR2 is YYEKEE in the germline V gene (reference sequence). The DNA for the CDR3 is TGTGCCAGCAGCTTTTGGGGCAGGACACCCCGTCGGGGCTACACCTTC. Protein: CASSFWGRTPRRGYTF.

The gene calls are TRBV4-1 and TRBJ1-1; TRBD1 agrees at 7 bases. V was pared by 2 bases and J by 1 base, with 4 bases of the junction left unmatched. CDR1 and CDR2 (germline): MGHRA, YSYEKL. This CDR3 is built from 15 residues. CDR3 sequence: CASSQNRQGNTEAFF. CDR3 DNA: TGCGCCAGCAGCCAAAACAGACAGGGGAACACTGAAGCTTTCTTT.

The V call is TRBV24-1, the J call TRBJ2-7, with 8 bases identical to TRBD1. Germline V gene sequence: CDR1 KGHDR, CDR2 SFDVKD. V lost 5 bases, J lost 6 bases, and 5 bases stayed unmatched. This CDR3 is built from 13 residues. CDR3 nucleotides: TGTGCCACCAGTGGGACAGGGATCTCCGAGCAGTACTTC. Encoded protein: CATSGTGISEQYF.

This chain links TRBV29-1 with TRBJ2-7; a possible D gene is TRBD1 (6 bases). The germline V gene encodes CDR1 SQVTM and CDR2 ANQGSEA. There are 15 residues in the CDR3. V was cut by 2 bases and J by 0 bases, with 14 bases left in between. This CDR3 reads CSVELGDKSSYEQYF. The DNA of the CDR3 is TGCAGCGTTGAATTAGGGGACAAGAGCTCCTACGAGCAGTACTTC.

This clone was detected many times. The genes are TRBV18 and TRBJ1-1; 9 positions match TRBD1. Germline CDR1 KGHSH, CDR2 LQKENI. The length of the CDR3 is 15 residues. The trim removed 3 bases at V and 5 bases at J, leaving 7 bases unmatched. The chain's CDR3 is CASSPTDRGFTEAFF. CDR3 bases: TGTGCCAGCTCACCTACGGACAGGGGATTTACTGAAGCTTTCTTT.

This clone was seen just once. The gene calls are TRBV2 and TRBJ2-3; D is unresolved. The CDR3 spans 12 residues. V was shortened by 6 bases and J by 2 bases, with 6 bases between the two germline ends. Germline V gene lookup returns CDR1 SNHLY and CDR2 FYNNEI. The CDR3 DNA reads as TGTGCCAGCAGAACTGCCACAGATACGCAGTATTTT. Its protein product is CASRTATDTQYF.

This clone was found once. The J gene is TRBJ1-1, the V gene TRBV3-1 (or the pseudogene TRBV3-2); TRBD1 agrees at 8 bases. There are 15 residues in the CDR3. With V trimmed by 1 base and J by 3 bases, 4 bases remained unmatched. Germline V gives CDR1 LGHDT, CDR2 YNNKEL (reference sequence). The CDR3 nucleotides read TGTGCCAGCAGCCAAGGACAGGGGCTGGACACTGAAGCTTTCTTT. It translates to CASSQGQGLDTEAFF.